This T cell receptor (beta chain) appears in the sequencing data of a study of regulatory T cells in long-lasting Graves disease. On the study more broadly: Persistent Graves' disease meant over 5 years of antithyroid drugs with positive TSH receptor antibodies.

Researchers made TCR beta libraries by using iRepertoire HTBI primers and running Arm-PCR on CDR3 regions. MiXCR, applied by TCRdb to the multiplex PCR reads, yields one record per CDR3 protein. The sample has around 460,000 distinct CDR3 sequences; 20% to 25% are singletons. Per germline, CDR1 GTSNPN and CDR2 SVGIG (reference sequence). CDR3 length equals 12 residues. V dropped 5 bases and J dropped 7 bases, with 14 bases sitting between them. Specified time point: persistent/refractory GD, antithyroid drugs over 5 years with positive TRAb. From RNA extracted from PBMCs, the TCR library was made. This clonotype has ten or more counts. The antigen is not known. Whole-study results and caveats: Persistent Graves' patients had lower TCR diversity than newly diagnosed ones.

The genes are TRBV30 and TRBJ1-1; D uncertain. This specimen was peripheral blood mononuclear cells (PBMCs), taken when the disease was refractory, from a patient treated with antithyroid drugs. This TCR was sampled from a female donor with Graves disease. Here the CDR3 DNA reads TGTGCCTGGGGTAAGATGGTGGGTGAAGCTTTCTTT. The encoded protein is CAWGKMVGEAFF.